One sample yielded the 14 T cell receptor beta chains listed below, sequenced in a study of T cell changes during pregnancy in multiple sclerosis. Method: immunoSEQ multiplex PCR; TCRdb's copy keeps in-frame clones and lacks some. Of some 23,000 clones listed, 86% are singletons. The sequencing used CD4+ T cells from peripheral blood mononuclear cells, collected in the first trimester of pregnancy. Every receptor here comes from a female donor in good health, enrolled as a control in a pregnancy study.

This sequence joins TRBV5-5 and TRBJ2-1; TRBD1 might be the D (6 bases). The germline V and J ends were trimmed by 0 bases and 4 bases, with 14 bases remaining between them. Germline V gene data show CDR1 as SGHKS and CDR2 as YYEKEE (reference sequence). The CDR3 sequence is 16 residues long. The DNA for the CDR3 is TGTGCCAGCAGCTTGGGGGGCAGGGGCCCTTACAATGAGCAGTTCTTC. This encodes CASSLGGRGPYNEQFF.

The rearrangement uses TRBV5-4 and TRBJ2-5, with D possibly being TRBD2 (6 bases). Germline CDR1 is SGHNT and CDR2 is YYREEE (reference sequence). Between the trimmed V and J ends, which lost 5 bases and 3 bases, there was a span of 14 bases. The CDR3 has 14 residues. CDR3 bases: TGTGCCAGCAGAGTACCGGGGGAGGAAGAGACCCAGTACTTC. Encoded protein: CASRVPGEEETQYF.

The rearrangement links TRBV18 to TRBJ2-7, with 12 bases that match TRBD2. J lost 5 bases, V lost 0 bases, and 2 bases had no gene match. CDR3 length: 15 residues. Germline V gene data show CDR1 as KGHSH and CDR2 as LQKENI. CDR3 in amino acids: CASSPPTSGRNEQYF. CDR3 sequence (DNA): TGTGCCAGCTCACCACCCACTAGCGGGAGGAACGAGCAGTACTTC.

V and J are TRBV6-6 and TRBJ1-6; 8 bases map to TRBD1. The trim removed 6 bases at V and 7 bases at J, leaving 8 bases unmatched. CDR3 length: 15 amino acids. The germline V gene encodes CDR1 MNHNY and CDR2 SVGAGI (reference sequence). CDR3 in DNA: TGTGCCAGCAGGGAAACAGGGGGGTACAATTCACCCCTCCACTTT. This gives the protein CASRETGGYNSPLHF.

The chain combines TRBV7-2 with TRBJ2-3; D possibly corresponds to TRBD2 (5 bases). V was shortened by 4 bases and J by 1 base, with 12 bases between the two germline ends. CDR3 size: 15 residues. CDR1 SGHTA and CDR2 FQGNSA come from the germline V gene. Here the CDR3 reads CASSSGSRGTDTQYF. The CDR3 DNA is TGTGCCAGCAGCTCGGGAAGTCGTGGCACAGATACGCAGTATTTT.

The rearrangement links TRBV14 to TRBJ2-3; D not resolved. CDR1 is SGHDN and CDR2 is FVKESK in the germline V gene. V dropped 1 base and J dropped 3 bases, with 8 bases sitting between them. This CDR3 spans 14 amino acids. The CDR3 loop is CASSQVPGTDTQYF. In DNA, the CDR3 is TGTGCCAGCAGCCAAGTCCCAGGTACAGATACGCAGTATTTT. Based on the CDR3 plus reference TRBV14 and TRBJ2-3, the full variable domain is EAGVTQFPSHSVIEKGQTVTLRCDPISGHDNLYWYRRVMGKEIKFLLHFVKESKQDESGMPNNRFLAERTGGTYSTLKVQPAELEDSGVYFCASSQVPGTDTQYFGPGTRLTVL.

This chain connects TRBV4-2 to TRBJ2-1; D is possibly TRBD1 (6 bases). Between the trimmed V and J ends, which lost 1 base and 4 bases, there was a span of 14 bases. Germline V gene data show CDR1 as LGHNA and CDR2 as YNFKEQ. The CDR3 is 16 residues long. The CDR3 sequence: CASSQGGRGWYNEQFF. In DNA form, the CDR3 reads TGTGCCAGCAGCCAAGGGGGTAGGGGGTGGTACAATGAGCAGTTCTTC.

This sequence joins TRBV28 and TRBJ1-5; no clear D gene. Trimming stripped 7 bases from V and 5 bases from J, with 9 bases between. The CDR3 spans 12 residues. CDR1 is MDHEN and CDR2 is SYDVKM in the germline V gene. The CDR3 sequence: CASTYSYQPQHF. CDR3 nucleotides: TGTGCCAGCACCTACAGTTATCAGCCCCAGCATTTT.

The chain joins TRBV7-9 to TRBJ2-5; 8 nucleotides line up with TRBD1. Trimming removed 5 bases from V and 5 bases from J; junction bases left unmatched: 10. Germline V gives CDR1 SEHNR, CDR2 FQNEAQ (reference sequence). This CDR3 comprises 15 residues. The CDR3 coding sequence is TGTGCCAGCAGCCCGACGCGGACAGGGAGTGAGACCCAGTACTTC. Translated: CASSPTRTGSETQYF.

The V call is TRBV7-2, the J call TRBJ2-1; TRBD2 matches at 8 bases. The CDR3 runs to 17 residues. V was pared by 1 base and J by 6 bases, with 11 bases of the junction left unmatched. Per the germline V gene, CDR1 is SGHTA and CDR2 is FQGNSA. In DNA form, the CDR3 reads TGTGCCAGCAGCTTAGAGGGCAAACGGGGGGGCCTCAATGAGCAGTTCTTC. This gives the protein CASSLEGKRGGLNEQFF.

V usage is TRBV11-2 and J usage is TRBJ2-3; TRBD1 is a possible D gene (6 bases). The V gene lost 5 bases and the J gene lost 7 bases, with 16 bases spanning the gap. Per the germline V gene, CDR1 is SGHAT and CDR2 is FQNNGV. The CDR3 is 14 amino acids. CDR3 coding DNA: TGTGCCAGCAGCCTACAGGGAGTTGAAAATACGCAGTATTTT. Translation: CASSLQGVENTQYF.

The chain links TRBV6-4 to TRBJ2-2; a weak D match, TRBD2 (5 bases). The CDR3 runs to 15 residues. Between the trimmed V and J ends, which lost 4 bases and 6 bases, there was a span of 15 bases. Germline assignment: CDR1 MRHNA and CDR2 SNTAGT. In DNA, the CDR3 is TGTGCCAGCAGTGGTCGGACTCAAGGGCCCGGGGAGCTGTTTTTT. Its translation is CASSGRTQGPGELFF.

This clone has just one count. The V call is TRBV29-1, the J call TRBJ1-1; D not resolved. Trimming removed 2 bases at V and 5 bases at J, with 18 bases between. The CDR3 is 15 amino acids. Germline V lookup: CDR1 SQVTM, CDR2 ANQGSEA. The CDR3 here is CSVEQSAGSNTEAFF. Written as DNA, the CDR3 is TGCAGCGTTGAACAATCGGCGGGATCTAATACTGAAGCTTTCTTT.

The J gene is TRBJ1-2, the V gene TRBV7-9; 9 bases line up with TRBD1. Germline CDR1 SEHNR, CDR2 FQNEAQ (reference sequence). There are 17 residues in the CDR3. V shed 5 bases, J shed 2 bases, and the junction held 12 bases outside the gene matches. The CDR3 nucleotides read TGTGCCAGCAGCCTGAGGGCCGGACAGGGGACCAACTATGGCTACACCTTC. It codes for CASSLRAGQGTNYGYTF. Supplemented by reference TRBV7-9 and TRBJ1-2, the full variable domain reads DTGVSQNPRHKITKRGQNVTFRCDPISEHNRLYWYRQTLGQGPEFLTYFQNEAQLEKSRLLSDRFSAERPKGSFSTLEIQRTEQGDSAMYLCASSLRAGQGTNYGYTFGSGTRLTVV.